This T cell receptor beta chain emerged from a study of PD-1 blockade in classical Hodgkin lymphoma. Overall study: Administration of nivolumab to patients was at 3 mg/kg intravenously every 2 weeks.

Clones were read by immunoSEQ multiplex PCR, and TCRdb kept only the in-frame ones, dropping some. In the table there are nearly 7,000 clones, about 80% of which are singletons. Overall study results and limits: Baseline diversity in complete responders resembled that of newly diagnosed patients. By cycle point C4D1, TCR diversity had risen significantly in CD4+ cells (but not CD8+ cells). At baseline, newly diagnosed patients reportedly showed less TCR diversity than healthy donors.

Brentuximab vedotin exposure varied, and every patient relapsed after autologous stem cell transplantation. Isolation of CD4+ T cells from thawed PBMCs was performed by magnetic negative selection. This clone has only a few counts. Its antigen is undetermined. The CDR3 length is 12 residues. Trimming shortened V by 1 base and J by 8 bases, and 6 bases separated the two germline ends. CDR1 MDHEN and CDR2 SYDVKM come from the germline V gene. The sample in question was CD4+ T cells from blood, obtained at baseline. The chain carries TRBV28 and TRBJ2-1; D uncertain. The clonotype originates from a human donor with classical Hodgkin lymphoma. CDR3 residues: CASSLSSDEQFF. CDR3 DNA: TGTGCCAGCAGTTTATCATCTGATGAGCAGTTCTTC.